One sample yielded the 30 T cell receptor beta chains listed below, sequenced in a study of control samples from healthy donors and cancer patients. Profiled with immunoSEQ multiplex PCR; TCRdb holds only in-frame clones, not every one. The data show roughly 190,000 clones, roughly nine tenths seen once. The specimen was blood. Receptor source: a man in his thirties or forties in good health.

V is TRBV30 and J is TRBJ1-2; D remains unclear. The CDR3 spans 12 residues. Germline V CDR1 and CDR2: GTSNPN, SVGIG (reference sequence). Trimming pared 0 bases from V and 8 bases from J, leaving 10 bases between. CDR3 bases: TGTGCCTGGAGTGTACCCGGCTTGGGCTACACCTTC. Translation: CAWSVPGLGYTF.

V is TRBV21-1 and J is TRBJ2-1; the D segment call TRBD2 is taken from the table without a DNA check. TRBV21-1 is termed a pseudogene. This CDR3 is 14 amino acids long. The DNA for the CDR3 is TGTGCCAGCTCGCCGGGGGGGGCCACGGATGAGCAGTTCTTC. Its translation: CASSPGGATDEQFF.

V is TRBV5-6 and J is TRBJ1-3; D is unclear. Germline V gene data show CDR1 as SGHDT and CDR2 as YYEEEE. This CDR3 is built from 15 residues. With 5 bases removed from V and 1 base from J, the gap between germline ends came to 13 bases. Written as DNA, the CDR3 is TGTGCCAGCAGACGACGAGGCAATTCTGGAAACACCATATATTTT. This codes for CASRRRGNSGNTIYF.

This clone has a single count. V usage is TRBV5-1 and J usage is TRBJ2-2; possibly TRBD1 for D (6 bases). This CDR3 contains 16 residues. V dropped 1 base and J dropped 0 bases, with 10 bases sitting between them. The germline V gene encodes CDR1 SGHRS and CDR2 YFSETQ. The DNA for the CDR3 is TGCGCCAGCAGCTTGATGACAGGAGCGAACACCGGGGAGCTGTTTTTT. It is translated as CASSLMTGANTGELFF.

This clone came up once. The rearrangement uses TRBV12-3 or TRBV12-4 and TRBJ2-4; D is unresolved. V lost 8 bases and J lost 4, with 6 bases in between. The CDR3 has 11 residues. The CDR3 region has the DNA TGTGCCAGCGAGGAAAAAAACATTCAGTACTTC. Translating it yields CASEEKNIQYF.

The chain recombines TRBV5-1 with TRBJ2-4; D call uncertain. The CDR3 is 16 amino acids. The V end was cut by 5 bases, the J end by 0 bases, with 15 bases between. Germline CDR1 and CDR2: SGHRS and YFSETQ. The CDR3 protein is CASSFSSGLAKNIQYF. The CDR3 coding sequence is TGCGCCAGCAGTTTTTCCTCGGGTCTAGCCAAAAACATTCAGTACTTC.

This chain joins TRBV5-1 and TRBJ1-4, with TRBD1 as a possible D gene (5 bases). The germline V and J ends were trimmed by 3 bases and 5 bases, with 17 bases remaining between them. CDR1 is SGHRS, CDR2 YFSETQ, per germline. The CDR3 is made up of 16 amino acids. CDR3 sequence: CASSSRLQGGNEKLFF. CDR3 bases: TGCGCCAGCAGCTCTAGACTCCAGGGAGGGAATGAAAAACTGTTTTTT.

This chain connects TRBV7-9 to TRBJ2-7; 9 bases line up with TRBD1. The germline V gene has CDR1 SEHNR and CDR2 FQNEAQ (reference sequence). J lost 3 bases, V lost 5 bases, and 8 bases had no gene match. CDR3 length equals 15 residues. The CDR3 reads CASSHPGQGYYEQYF. The CDR3 DNA follows: TGTGCCAGCAGCCATCCGGGACAGGGATACTACGAGCAGTACTTC. The entire variable domain, with the rest obtained from reference TRBV7-9 and TRBJ2-7, is as follows: DTGVSQNPRHKITKRGQNVTFRCDPISEHNRLYWYRQTLGQGPEFLTYFQNEAQLEKSRLLSDRFSAERPKGSFSTLEIQRTEQGDSAMYLCASSHPGQGYYEQYFGPGTRLTVT.

This clone has just one count. The chain has TRBV6-5 and TRBJ1-2, with 9 bases matching TRBD1. This CDR3 contains 14 residues. Losses at the gene ends were 6 bases for V and 8 bases for J; bases not matched to a gene: 10. Germline V gene lookup returns CDR1 MNHEY and CDR2 SVGAGI. For the CDR3, the DNA is TGTGCCAGCAGCAGGACGGGACAGGGTTTAGGCTACACCTTC. Its protein is CASSRTGQGLGYTF.

The CDR3 DNA is TGTGCCAGTAGAGACAGGAGAAACACGAACACTGAAGCTTTCTTT. Protein sequence: CASRDRRNTNTEAFF. The chain links TRBV19 to TRBJ1-1; a weak D match, TRBD1 (6 bases). Trimming cost V 6 bases and J 1 base, with 15 bases left between them. There are 15 residues in the CDR3. CDR1 is LNHDA and CDR2 is SQIVND in the germline V gene (reference sequence).

The chain recombines TRBV2 with TRBJ1-2; 7 bases fit TRBD1. The CDR3 spans 14 residues. The trim removed 6 bases at V and 5 bases at J, leaving 9 bases unmatched. Germline CDR1 is SNHLY and CDR2 is FYNNEI. This CDR3 is CASRATGDQYGYTF. CDR3 in DNA: TGTGCCAGCAGAGCCACAGGGGACCAGTATGGCTACACCTTC.

The chain has TRBV19 and TRBJ1-1; possible D gene TRBD1, 6 bases. The V end was cut by 5 bases, the J end by 4 bases, with 14 bases between. This CDR3 region has 14 residues. Germline CDR1 and CDR2: LNHDA and SQIVND (reference sequence). The CDR3 region has the DNA TGTGCCAGTAGTCTCGGGGGAGGGGGCACTGAAGCTTTCTTT. This gives the protein CASSLGGGGTEAFF.

V is TRBV5-1 and J is TRBJ2-4; TRBD1 matches at 8 bases. This CDR3 region has 14 residues. V lost 2 bases, J lost 8 bases, and 6 bases stayed unmatched. Germline V gene data show CDR1 as SGHRS and CDR2 as YFSETQ. Here the CDR3 reads CASSLATGEDIQYF. Written as DNA, the CDR3 is TGCGCCAGCAGCTTAGCGACAGGGGAGGACATTCAGTACTTC.

The chain uses TRBV6-5 and TRBJ1-4, with a weak D call TRBD1 (5 bases). Trimming took 4 bases from V and 6 from J, leaving 12 bases between them. Germline CDR1 is MNHEY and CDR2 is SVGAGI. CDR3 length: 14 amino acids. CDR3 residues: CASSLGRQHEKLFF. The CDR3 nucleotides read TGTGCCAGCAGTTTGGGGCGACAGCATGAAAAACTGTTTTTT.

This clone appeared once. The rearrangement uses TRBV24-1 and TRBJ2-3; 8 bases line up with TRBD2. Germline V lookup: CDR1 KGHDR, CDR2 SFDVKD. V lost 4 bases and J lost 6; bases outside the gene matches: 5. The CDR3 runs to 14 residues. The CDR3 reads CATSEAGGRDTQYF. DNA of the CDR3: TGTGCCACCAGTGAGGCGGGGGGACGGGATACGCAGTATTTT.

J is TRBJ1-5 and V is TRBV30, with D tentatively TRBD1 (6 bases). Per germline, CDR1 GTSNPN and CDR2 SVGIG (reference sequence). The CDR3 spans 16 residues. Trimming took off 0 bases at V and 7 bases at J, with 19 bases between the two ends. Here the CDR3 reads CAWSVGGFSSGQPQHF. CDR3 bases: TGTGCCTGGAGTGTGGGGGGCTTCAGCAGCGGCCAGCCCCAGCATTTT. The variable domain in full, completed from reference TRBV30 and TRBJ1-5, reads SQTIHQWPATLVQPVGSPLSLECTVEGTSNPNLYWYRQAAGRGLQLLFYSVGIGQISSEVPQNLSASRPQDRQFILSSKKLLLSDSGFYLCAWSVGGFSSGQPQHFGDGTRLSIL.

The chain links TRBV27 to TRBJ1-2, with no clear D. Trimming left V 3 bases short and J 7 bases short, with 15 bases between. The CDR3 has 14 amino acids. From germline, CDR1 is MNHEY and CDR2 SMNVEV (reference sequence). The CDR3 nucleotides are TGTGCCAGCAGTTTCCGACCCTTGAGTTTTGGCTACACCTTC. Translation: CASSFRPLSFGYTF.

There are a few counts of this clone. The gene calls are TRBV2 and TRBJ1-6; D is undetermined. The V end lost 6 bases, the J end lost 10 bases, and 10 bases lay between the germline ends. Germline CDR1 reads SNHLY; CDR2 reads FYNNEI. CDR3 length: 12 amino acids. The CDR3: CASSGSRSPLHF. CDR3 DNA: TGTGCCAGCAGCGGGTCAAGATCACCCCTCCACTTT.

This clone appeared once. Here the CDR3 DNA reads TGCAGCGTGGGACATCTCTACGAGCAGTACTTC. Translating it yields CSVGHLYEQYF. The chain joins TRBV29-1 to TRBJ2-7, with a possible D match to TRBD1 (6 bases). V dropped 6 bases and J dropped 3 bases, with 9 bases sitting between them. The CDR3 is 11 amino acids. The germline CDR1 and CDR2 sequences are SQVTM and ANQGSEA.

CDR3: CATSDRAGEKGGYTF. The DNA of the CDR3 is TGTGCCACCAGTGACCGAGCAGGGGAGAAAGGGGGCTACACCTTC. The chain has TRBV24-1 and TRBJ1-2; TRBD1 might be the D (6 bases). Trimming removed 4 bases at V and 8 bases at J, with 19 bases between. Germline CDR1 is KGHDR and CDR2 is SFDVKD. This CDR3 has 15 amino acids.

The chain uses TRBV18 and TRBJ2-3, with 11 bases fitting TRBD1. Germline trimming cut 4 bases from V and 4 bases from J; bases unmatched to any gene: 4. The germline V gene has CDR1 KGHSH and CDR2 LQKENI. CDR3 length equals 15 residues. CDR3 sequence (DNA): TGTGCCAGCTCACGGACAGGGGGCGGCTCAGATACGCAGTATTTT. This codes for CASSRTGGGSDTQYF.

This clone was counted a few times. V gene TRBV6-2 or TRBV6-3 combines with J gene TRBJ1-1; D ambiguous. This CDR3 is built from 12 residues. Trimming took 2 bases from V and 0 from J, leaving 1 base between them. The germline V gene encodes CDR1 MNHEY and CDR2 SVGEGT. The CDR3 protein is CASSYLNTEAFF. Written as DNA, the CDR3 is TGTGCCAGCAGTTACCTGAACACTGAAGCTTTCTTT.

J is TRBJ2-2 and V is TRBV6-1, with D unresolved. V lost 2 bases, J lost 2 bases, and 3 bases lay in between. This CDR3 contains 13 residues. Germline loops: CDR1 MNHNS, CDR2 SASEGT. The CDR3 nucleotides read TGTGCCAGCAGTGAACCTAACACCGGGGAGCTGTTTTTT. Translation: CASSEPNTGELFF.

This clone occurred once. This chain links TRBV27 with TRBJ1-6; D unclear. The germline V and J ends were trimmed by 2 bases and 9 bases, with 23 bases remaining between them. Per germline, CDR1 MNHEY and CDR2 SMNVEV (reference sequence). The CDR3 length is 18 residues. DNA of the CDR3: TGTGCCAGCAGTTTAAAGGGTGACGCTGTGGCGGAGGGTTCACCCCTCCACTTT. It encodes CASSLKGDAVAEGSPLHF.

The chain is built from TRBV25-1 and TRBJ1-1; D uncertain. V was shortened by 2 bases and J by 6 bases, with 16 bases between the two germline ends. CDR1 and CDR2 from the germline V gene are MGHDK and SYGVNS. CDR3 length: 15 amino acids. In DNA form, the CDR3 reads TGTGCCAGCAGTGAACGAGGGTCTTATCTCCCTGAAGCTTTCTTT. Protein product: CASSERGSYLPEAFF.

This chain links TRBV5-1 with TRBJ1-3, with a tentative D call TRBD1 (6 bases). The CDR3 length is 16 residues. The germline V and J ends were trimmed by 1 base and 8 bases, with 19 bases remaining between them. Germline V gene sequence: CDR1 SGHRS, CDR2 YFSETQ. CDR3 in DNA: TGCGCCAGCAGCTTGAATTCGTACCAGGGGCTCGACACCATATATTTT. This encodes CASSLNSYQGLDTIYF.

This clone was found once. CDR3 in DNA: TGTGCCAGCAGCCAGACCGGGACAGCAGGAGAAAAACTGTTTTTT. Translated, it gives CASSQTGTAGEKLFF. The rearrangement links TRBV7-8 to TRBJ1-4, with TRBD1 identical over 7 bases. Germline CDR1 reads SGHVS; CDR2 reads FQNEAQ. The CDR3 is 15 amino acids. V lost 5 bases to trimming and J lost 8 bases; unmatched junction nucleotides: 11.

V usage is TRBV13 and J usage is TRBJ2-7; D possibly corresponds to TRBD1 (5 bases). Germline-derived CDR1 and CDR2 are PRHDT and FYEKMQ (reference sequence). V dropped 6 bases and J dropped 4 bases, with 13 bases sitting between them. The CDR3 runs to 13 residues. The CDR3 region is CASSRDSVYEQYF. The CDR3 DNA is TGTGCCAGCAGTCGAGACAGCGTTTACGAGCAGTACTTC.

This chain joins TRBV7-9 and TRBJ1-1; D not resolved. The CDR3 spans 15 residues. Germline assignment: CDR1 SEHNR and CDR2 FQNEAQ (reference sequence). With 5 bases removed from V and 5 bases from J, the gap between germline ends came to 18 bases. The CDR3 sequence: CASSLPGGWGTEAFF. The CDR3 DNA sequence: TGTGCCAGCAGCCTACCGGGAGGTTGGGGAACTGAAGCTTTCTTT.

Here the CDR3 reads CASRLGQFYEAFF. The CDR3 DNA reads TGTGCCAGCAGGCTGGGACAGTTTTATGAAGCTTTCTTT. The gene calls are TRBV12-3 or TRBV12-4 and TRBJ1-1; TRBD1 agrees at 7 bases. The CDR3 has 13 amino acids. V dropped 6 bases and J dropped 7; count of bases not matched to a gene: 8.